This TCR beta chain is from a study of CD8 T cells in ankylosing spondylitis (dated by TCRdb to the late 2010s). Background on the whole study: T cell receptor beta repertoires were profiled in healthy donors and ankylosing spondylitis patients so that disease-linked TCR variants could be found. In total, the full study cohort was made up of nearly 110 healthy donors and approximately 27 ankylosing spondylitis patients. Peripheral blood was sampled, and synovial fluid was also collected from ankylosing spondylitis patients. Here is what the overall study found, with its caveats: Some motif variants had previously been reported in the synovial fluid and blood of reactive arthritis patients, which suggests shared mechanisms of disease initiation. A TCR beta motif of several highly homologous amino acid variants appeared characteristic of blood from ankylosing spondylitis patients. The disease-linked clones were reported as significantly enriched in matched synovial fluid samples from ankylosing spondylitis patients. A CD8+ phenotype was shown by the disease-linked clones, which were found at relatively low frequencies in peripheral blood.

Note on this clonotype: The target of this receptor is not known. No base quality values were provided; no much bigger clone lies one nucleotide off.

Reads for this sample came from an Illumina HiSeq 2500. Quantitative 5'-RACE with molecular barcodes was the method used to prepare the TCR beta libraries. Turning to the authors' computational methods: A new computational method, built on a probabilistic model of VDJ rearrangement, was used to identify disease-linked TCR variants. The public reads were reprocessed in TCRdb via fastp at Q25 and MiXCR, keeping in-frame beta chains. One record per CDR3 amino acid sequence lists the most common genes and DNA. TCRdb assigned the V and J calls; the authors' analysis was not used. Within this sample are 250,000 to 400,000 distinct CDR3 sequences, with around a tenth of them counted one time only. The top ten hold about 10% of the sample. V is pared back by 4 bases and J by 4 bases, with 20 bases lying between the germline termini. As encoded in the germline V gene (reference sequence), CDR1 is LNHDA while CDR2 is SQIVND. Spanning cysteine to phenylalanine, the CDR3 consists of 17 amino acids. Only the CDR3 DNA is retained, 51 bases long and in frame from the first base.

This sequence was found in a female donor with ankylosing spondylitis or in good health (not recorded which). Sequencing was done on a sample of blood, either unsorted or a sorted T cell fraction (not recorded which). The chain is made from TRBV19 and TRBJ2-1; the D gene is possibly TRBD2, with 7 bases matching. The DNA sequence is as follows: TGTGCCAGTAGTACCCTAGGGGGGGAGTACGTGTACAATGAGCAGTTCTTC. It specifies CASSTLGGEYVYNEQFF. The CDR3, completed at both ends by the reference TRBV19 and TRBJ2-1 genes, gives the full variable domain DGGITQSPKYLFRKEGQNVTLSCEQNLNHDAMYWYRQDPGQGLRLIYYSQIVNDFQKGDIAEGYSVSREKKESFPLTVTSAQKNPTAFYLCASSTLGGEYVYNEQFFGPGTRLTVL.